This TCR beta chain was documented in a study of blood T cells in healthy people across ages. This clonotype showed up just once. The CDR3 has 14 amino acids. V lost 2 bases, J lost 9 bases, and 6 bases stayed unmatched. It was with a sample-barcoded 5' primer and a J-beta primer mix that a second PCR of about 6 to 11 cycles was run. Each CDR3 protein is one row after TCRdb ran MiXCR on the 5' RACE reads. Of 550,000 to 750,000 distinct CDR3 sequences in the sample, 21% are singletons; the top ten hold roughly 3.6%. The chain is built from TRBV12-3 or TRBV12-4 and TRBJ2-1; 8 nucleotides agree with TRBD2. The material sequenced was blood. The TCR was taken from a man between 65 and 85 years old in good health. CDR3 amino acids: CASSLSGGRSEQFF. The CDR3 nucleotides are TGTGCCAGCAGTTTATCGGGGGGGCGGAGTGAGCAGTTCTTC.